This is a list of T cell receptor beta chains from one sample in a study of T cells in Graves' hyperthyroidism and ophthalmopathy. One entry per CDR3 protein, called by TCRdb with MiXCR from the multiplex PCR reads. The data hold about 410,000 distinct CDR3 sequences, with about 14% observed a single time. The source material was blood. The receptors come from a woman aged 25 to 45 with Graves' ophthalmopathy. The CDR3 runs from the conserved cysteine through the conserved F or W. Each record gives: clone size, D gene, V gene, J gene, CDR3 DNA, CDR3 protein. D genes are given only for firm matches. Size values are once, few and many counts, or a class for expanded clones, and some rows have none.

>many|TRBD2|TRBV20-1|TRBJ2-1
TGCAGCACCGGGGGCGGGGGGGCCCCATACAATGAGCAGTTCTTC
CSTGGGGAPYNEQFF
>many|TRBD2|TRBV12-3/TRBV12-4|TRBJ2-5
TGTGCCAGCAGTTTAGTAGACGCGGGGGTTCGAGAGACCCAGTACTTC
CASSLVDAGVRETQYF
>.|.|TRBV19|TRBJ2-1
TGTGCCAGTAGTATTGACACCAACCCCACAAACGGGGAATATGAGCAGTTCTTC
CASSIDTNPTNGEYEQFF
>many|TRBD2|TRBV11-1|TRBJ2-3
TGTGCCAGCAGCGGTCTAGCGGGGGGCCCAGATACGCAGTATTTT
CASSGLAGGPDTQYF
>many|.|TRBV6-1|TRBJ1-2
TGTGCCAGCAGTGAATCTGGATTCCGGGGGAACTATGGCTACACCTTC
CASSESGFRGNYGYTF
>many|.|TRBV20-1|TRBJ2-1
TGCAGTGCTAGAGACCCGTATGCCGTGGGGCTTCAGTTCTTC
CSARDPYAVGLQFF
>many|.|TRBV28|TRBJ1-1
TGTGCCAGCAGTTCGGACCACACTGAAGCTTTCTTT
CASSSDHTEAFF
>many|.|TRBV20-1|TRBJ2-1
TGCAGTGCCGGGTTGGGCCCGGAGGAGCAGTTCTTC
CSAGLGPEEQFF
>few|TRBD1|TRBV6-1|TRBJ1-1
TGTGCCAGCATTCCGGGACAGGGGTCCACTGAAGCTTTCTTT
CASIPGQGSTEAFF
>.|.|TRBV19|TRBJ1-1
TGTGCCAGTAGTGAGAGCGGGCAGTTGAACACTGAAGCTTTCTTT
CASSESGQLNTEAFF
>many|TRBD1|TRBV6-1|TRBJ2-7
TGTGCCAGCAGTCGCCGACAGGGGTTGTCCTACGAGCAGTACTTC
CASSRRQGLSYEQYF
>many|TRBD2|TRBV4-2|TRBJ2-2
TGTGCCAGCAGCCAAGGTCGAGCGGGGGGGACGAACACCGGGGAGCTGTTTTTT
CASSQGRAGGTNTGELFF
>many|.|TRBV2|TRBJ2-1
TGTGCCAGCACCCGTCATACCACTTACAATGAGCAGTTCTTC
CASTRHTTYNEQFF
>many|TRBD1|TRBV13|TRBJ2-1
TGTGCCAGCAGCATACGGACAGGGTTGGACAATGAGCAGTTCTTC
CASSIRTGLDNEQFF